This T cell receptor (beta chain) was captured by sequencing in a study of regulatory T cells in long-lasting Graves disease (dated by TCRdb to about 2021). Background on the whole study: Newly diagnosed Graves' disease patients had taken antithyroid drugs for less than 3 months. This study used TCR sequencing and RNA sequencing of peripheral blood to compare persistent Graves' disease patients against newly diagnosed Graves' disease patients. The study was registered as a clinical trial and conducted in China. TCR sequencing covered around 13 persistent and around 20 newly diagnosed Graves' disease patients, approximately 33 samples in total. What the research found in general, with its limitations: Preferential use of TRBV28, TRBJ1-2 and TRBJ2-5 was observed in persistent disease, whereas TRBV20-1 and TRBJ2-1 were favored in newly diagnosed disease. The study examined only peripheral blood because the primary lesion, thyroid tissue, could not be accessed. Compared with newly diagnosed patients, persistent Graves' disease patients had lower TCR Shannon entropy and fewer highly expanded clones, which suggests clonal expansion. The authors acknowledged the small sample size as a limitation that may reduce accuracy. A larger number of public clonotypes was shared among persistent patients (fewer than 3,000) than among newly diagnosed patients (around 880). Only the TCR beta chain was sequenced and analyzed.

CDR1 and CDR2 (SGHRS, YFSETQ) derive from the germline V gene. Inclusive of the bounding cysteine and phenylalanine, the CDR3 is 15 residues long. Just the 45-base CDR3 DNA is kept, in frame starting at base 1. Trimming accounts for 0 bases at V and 7 bases at J, while the number of junction bases matched to no gene is 5. The library came from multiplex PCR. Reads for this sample came from an Illumina HiSeq 4000. TCR beta libraries were built with iRepertoire HTBI primers and Arm-PCR amplification of CDR3 regions. Before sequencing, the PCR products went through gel purification. As for how the authors treated the data: Across samples, around 58 TRBV and approximately 15 TRBJ segments were identified and used for gene usage analysis of CDR3 amino acid clonotypes. COPE and FqMerger were used to merge filtered high-quality paired reads into contigs. BLAST was used to align contigs to IMGT TRBV, TRBD and TRBJ reference genes, and CDR3 was defined according to IMGT. Clonotypes above 0.1% frequency were classified as highly expanded clones. Repertoire diversity was measured by Shannon entropy, and V-J evenness by the Gini coefficient. Public clonotypes were defined as clonotypes shared by more than one individual. The raw public data were reprocessed by TCRdb itself: fastp quality trimming at Q25, MiXCR clonotype calling, in-frame beta chains only. All rows with the same CDR3 protein become a single entry with the most common DNA and genes. For this entry, the V and J calls and clone size follow TCRdb and not the study's own pipeline. This sample comprises 400,000 to 500,000 distinct CDR3 sequences, approximately 15% of them detected only once. About 8.2% of the sample lies in the top ten.

This clonotype was observed many times. Its antigen specificity is not known. No quality values exist for individual bases; no much larger clone is one base distant. The sample's time point label, in plain terms: newly diagnosed GD, antithyroid drugs for less than 3 months. RNA was extracted from PBMCs in TRIzol for both TCR sequencing and RNA sequencing. Graves' disease was diagnosed according to American Thyroid Association guidelines. The patients came from an endocrinology department in Xi'an, China. Each patient gave 7 to 9.5 milliliters of peripheral blood, collected in an EDTA anticoagulant tube. Ficoll Paque Plus density gradient separation was used to isolate PBMCs, and no further T cell sorting was done. RNA quality was checked with an Agilent 2100 Bioanalyzer and agarose gel, and concentration with a NanoDrop 2000. The sample was also reused in another study, on T cells in Graves' hyperthyroidism and ophthalmopathy. From the second report: A patient counted as having stable Graves' hyperthyroidism if no progression to ophthalmopathy occurred over 18 months of follow-up. Hyperthyroidism patients were aged 18 to 65 years and newly diagnosed, with disease duration of less than 2 months. Patients with uncontrolled infections, other autoimmune diseases, pregnancy or lactation were excluded. Diagnoses were established on the basis of clinical symptoms, serum thyroxine and TRAb, thyroid ultrasound, and orbital computed tomography. The TCR CDR3 was subjected to a first round of RT-PCR using the HTBI primer set and the Qiagen OneStep RT-PCR kit. Blood samples also contained most of the expanded thyroid clonotypes (frequency above 0.001), which suggests that blood repertoires may reflect thyroid immune responses. A 13 V-J signature model separated ophthalmopathy from stable hyperthyroidism, with nearly 90% sensitivity and about 81% specificity in cross-validation and 80%/75% in testing. In validation, the model predicted progression to ophthalmopathy a median of roughly six months before onset, with 70% to 71% sensitivity and 72.22% specificity. A discovery cohort of around 98 patients, roughly 45 with Graves' ophthalmopathy and 57 with stable Graves' hyperthyroidism, was used to find distinguishing TCR V-J signatures. Prospective prediction of ophthalmopathy was tested in an independent validation cohort of about 19 hyperthyroidism patients and 15 to 17 patients who later progressed to ophthalmopathy. For training and testing, the approximately 92 patients in the discovery cohort were randomly divided in a 7:3 ratio. In six Graves' hyperthyroidism patients, the study also compared T-cell repertoires from thyroid tissue with T-cell repertoires from blood. Following sampling, methimazole starting at 30 mg daily was given to hyperthyroidism patients, and high-dose intravenous methylprednisolone was given to ophthalmopathy patients. The libraries were constructed in a second round of multiplex PCR and then size-selected and purified. Paired-end sequencing of the libraries was performed with 100 bp reads on an Illumina HiSeq2000. SOAPnuke was used to process the raw data, with reads discarded if the reads contained adapters or uncalled bases, had a mean Phred below 15, or lacked an exact constant-primer or identifier match. COPE v1.2.5 was used to merge high-quality paired reads, and clonotypes were defined as unique nucleotide sequences. Clonotypes were aligned to IMGT TRBV, TRBD and TRBJ reference segments using MiTCR v1.1. The analysis was restricted to V-J combinations with a frequency above 0.0001, which together covered 99% to 99.2% of the repertoires. A TCS score was defined as the ratio of F50 (clonal expansion) to E x V (chaos), with BLOSUM62-based TCRdist applied between CDR3 peptides within each V-J. Welch's t-statistics and random forest reduced fewer than 550 V-J features to 13, which were used in a naive Bayes classifier (R e1071). Sample size was not statistically predetermined, and blinding of investigators to group allocation was not performed. The paper describes TCR Vbeta CDR3 sequencing of about 140 peripheral blood samples, made up of 43 ophthalmopathy patients, 70 to 75 hyperthyroidism patients and some 17 progressor patients.

This clonotype was obtained from a woman in her forties with Graves disease. Donor details come from another sample of the same person, matched by shared clones. The material sequenced was peripheral blood mononuclear cells (PBMCs), taken at new diagnosis, from a patient treated with antithyroid drugs. Recombination joined TRBV5-1 with TRBJ2-1, and TRBD2 matches 9 of the central bases. The DNA is as follows: TGCGCCAGCAGCTTGGGGACTAGCGAGTTGAATGAGCAGTTCTTC. The resulting protein is CASSLGTSELNEQFF.